Presented here are 29 T cell receptor beta chains from one specimen sequenced in a study of PD-L1 blockade in urothelial cancer. Stated time point: peripheral blood 6 weeks after treatment start. Here immunoSEQ multiplex PCR was the method, and the copy in TCRdb shows in-frame clones only, minus some. The sample has some 110,000 clones, under 95% seen once. The sample in question was PBMCs, obtained around atezolizumab (anti-PD-L1) treatment. Receptors were obtained from a man between 60 and 75 years old with urothelial cancer.

The genes are TRBV6-5 and TRBJ2-7; perhaps TRBD2 as D (7 bases). The CDR3 has 14 residues. Between the trimmed V and J ends, which lost 6 bases and 3 bases, there was a span of 15 bases. CDR1 is MNHEY, CDR2 SVGAGI, per germline. DNA of the CDR3: TGTGCCAGCAGGCGGGGGCAGGGTGACTACGAGCAGTACTTC. It translates to CASRRGQGDYEQYF.

There are a few counts of this clone. The chain links TRBV5-4 to TRBJ1-3; weak D call: TRBD1 (5 bases). V was cut by 4 bases and J by 4 bases, with 12 bases left in between. The germline gives CDR1 SGHNT, CDR2 YYREEE (reference sequence). CDR3 size: 14 residues. The DNA for the CDR3 is TGTGCCAGCAGCCAAGGGGATCGGGGAAACACCATATATTTT. This gives the protein CASSQGDRGNTIYF.

This chain connects TRBV9 to TRBJ2-5; perhaps TRBD1 as D (5 bases). The CDR3 has 15 amino acids. The germline V and J ends were trimmed by 0 bases and 0 bases, with 9 bases remaining between them. Germline CDR1 and CDR2: SGDLS and YYNGEE. CDR3 protein: CASSVEAGYQETQYF. The CDR3, as DNA: TGTGCCAGCAGCGTAGAAGCAGGGTACCAAGAGACCCAGTACTTC.

The chain couples TRBV5-6 to TRBJ1-5; no reliable D call. Trimming cost V 1 base and J 5 bases, with 7 bases left between them. Per germline, CDR1 SGHDT and CDR2 YYEEEE. CDR3 size: 13 residues. The CDR3, as DNA: TGTGCCAGCAGCTTGTCAATTGATCAGCCCCAGCATTTT. As protein: CASSLSIDQPQHF.

The rearrangement joins TRBV27 to TRBJ1-1; D is unclear. Germline V gives CDR1 MNHEY, CDR2 SMNVEV (reference sequence). Trimming stripped 3 bases from V and 6 bases from J, with 17 bases between. This CDR3 has 15 residues. The CDR3 DNA follows: TGTGCCAGCAGTTTGTCCCCCTCGATCGGGGCTGAAGCTTTCTTT. Translation: CASSLSPSIGAEAFF.

The chain couples TRBV19 to TRBJ1-6; D is ambiguous. In germline, CDR1 is LNHDA, CDR2 SQIVND (reference sequence). The CDR3 totals 16 residues. V was cut by 4 bases and J by 0 bases, with 10 bases left in between. CDR3 in DNA: TGTGCCAGTAGTAGAACAGCAAGCTCCTATAATTCACCCCTCCACTTT. Translation: CASSRTASSYNSPLHF. Complete variable domain (other parts from reference TRBV19 and TRBJ1-6): DGGITQSPKYLFRKEGQNVTLSCEQNLNHDAMYWYRQDPGQGLRLIYYSQIVNDFQKGDIAEGYSVSREKKESFPLTVTSAQKNPTAFYLCASSRTASSYNSPLHFGNGTRLTVT.

V and J are TRBV7-2 and TRBJ2-5; 10 nucleotides agree with TRBD2. The CDR3 is 16 amino acids. The V gene end was trimmed by 5 bases and the J gene end by 4 bases; junction bases not matched to a gene: 10. CDR1 is SGHTA, CDR2 FQGNSA, per germline. The chain's CDR3 is CASSPEASGSRETQYF. CDR3 in DNA: TGTGCCAGCAGCCCAGAGGCTAGCGGGAGCAGAGAGACCCAGTACTTC.

The genes are TRBV7-2 and TRBJ2-3, with 10 bases aligning to TRBD1. The germline V gene encodes CDR1 SGHTA and CDR2 FQGNSA. This CDR3 has 18 residues. V shed 6 bases and J 2 bases; nucleotides not matched to a gene: 14. The CDR3 sequence: CTSRPDRGRKTVTDTQYF. CDR3 coding DNA: TGTACCAGCAGACCAGACAGGGGGCGCAAAACAGTCACAGATACGCAGTATTTT.

This clone was recorded once. The gene calls are TRBV7-9 and TRBJ2-2; D perhaps matches TRBD1 (6 bases). This CDR3 has 16 residues. V was shortened by 3 bases and J by 3 bases, with 14 bases between the two germline ends. Per germline, CDR1 SEHNR and CDR2 FQNEAQ (reference sequence). The CDR3 reads CASSFSQQGDTGELFF. CDR3 bases: TGTGCCAGCAGCTTCTCTCAACAGGGAGACACCGGGGAGCTGTTTTTT.

The chain employs TRBV28 and TRBJ2-2, with D unclear. CDR3 length: 13 residues. V was trimmed by 5 bases and J by 4 bases, leaving 8 bases between them. In germline, CDR1 is MDHEN, CDR2 SYDVKM. In DNA form, the CDR3 reads TGTGCCAGCAGTCTTCCCGGCACCGGGGAGCTGTTTTTT. Translation gives CASSLPGTGELFF.

DNA of the CDR3: TGTGCCAGTAGTATGTCGGGAGCGGGAGCCGGGGAGCTGTTTTTT. As protein: CASSMSGAGAGELFF. The chain links TRBV19 to TRBJ2-2; the match to TRBD2 covers 8 bases. The length of the CDR3 is 15 residues. Germline V gene data show CDR1 as LNHDA and CDR2 as SQIVND (reference sequence). J lost 6 bases, V lost 3 bases, and 6 bases had no gene match.

The chain uses TRBV18 and TRBJ1-1, with TRBD1 identical over 9 bases. Looked up from germline, CDR1 is KGHSH and CDR2 is LQKENI. The trim removed 2 bases at V and 1 base at J, leaving 5 bases unmatched. The CDR3 totals 16 residues. CDR3 DNA sequence: TGTGCCAGCTCACCAGGGGGACAGGGAGGGAACACTGAAGCTTTCTTT. Translation gives CASSPGGQGGNTEAFF.

The V and J genes are TRBV10-3 and TRBJ2-2; 15 bases are shared with TRBD2. This CDR3 has 18 residues. Germline-derived CDR1 and CDR2 are ENHRY and SYGVKD. Losses at the gene ends were 6 bases for V and 7 bases for J; bases not matched to a gene: 12. CDR3 loop: CAISAGLAGGPIGGELFF. The CDR3 DNA reads as TGTGCCATCAGCGCAGGACTAGCGGGAGGGCCGATCGGCGGGGAGCTGTTTTTT.

The CDR3 coding sequence is TGTGCCAGCGGACAGGGGGGCGAGCAGTACTTC. Its protein is CASGQGGEQYF. The chain links TRBV2 to TRBJ2-7, with TRBD1 matching 10 bases. This CDR3 is built from 11 residues. CDR1 is SNHLY, CDR2 FYNNEI, per germline. Unmatched junction bases numbered 1, after V lost 8 bases and J lost 6 bases.

V and J are TRBV5-1 and TRBJ1-5; possible D gene TRBD1, 5 bases. Trimming cost V 1 base and J 2 bases, with 10 bases left between them. CDR3 length: 15 amino acids. CDR1 is SGHRS, CDR2 YFSETQ, per germline. DNA of the CDR3: TGCGCCAGCAGCTTGTCAGGGTTGGGCAATCAGCCCCAGCATTTT. Amino acid sequence: CASSLSGLGNQPQHF.

V and J are TRBV6-4 and TRBJ1-1; D is unresolved. The germline gives CDR1 MRHNA, CDR2 SNTAGT. The CDR3 is 13 amino acids. V shed 5 bases and J shed 1 base, with 8 bases lying between them. The CDR3 nucleotides read TGTGCCAGCAGTCTCCGGGAGAACACTGAAGCTTTCTTT. Protein: CASSLRENTEAFF.

The chain employs TRBV28 and TRBJ1-2; TRBD1 aligns across 7 bases. The CDR3 consists of 15 residues. Germline V CDR1 and CDR2: MDHEN, SYDVKM. Losses at the gene ends were 2 bases for V and 2 bases for J; bases not matched to a gene: 5. CDR3 sequence: CASSLPRQGNYGYTF. In nucleotides, the CDR3 is TGTGCCAGCAGTTTACCCCGACAGGGAAACTATGGCTACACCTTC.

J is TRBJ2-7 and V is TRBV4-1; TRBD1 matches at 7 bases. The CDR3 runs to 16 residues. Germline CDR1 is MGHRA and CDR2 is YSYEKL. V lost 4 bases and J lost 2; bases outside the gene matches: 11. CDR3 in amino acids: CASSPATGSRPYEQYF. CDR3 coding DNA: TGCGCCAGCAGCCCGGCGACAGGGTCCCGGCCCTACGAGCAGTACTTC.

This sequence joins TRBV9 and TRBJ1-1; D is ambiguous. V shed 3 bases and J shed 3 bases, with 6 bases lying between them. From germline, CDR1 is SGDLS and CDR2 YYNGEE. CDR3 length: 12 amino acids. CDR3 bases: TGTGCCAGCAGCGCACTGGACACTGAAGCTTTCTTT. Its protein product is CASSALDTEAFF.

This chain joins TRBV5-6 and TRBJ1-3; D gene ambiguous. The CDR3 runs 14 residues. V lost 0 bases to trimming and J lost 4 bases, with 8 bases between them. CDR1 and CDR2 (germline): SGHDT, YYEEEE. In nucleotides, the CDR3 is TGTGCCAGCAGCTTGGGGTCAGGCGGAAACACCATATATTTT. This codes for CASSLGSGGNTIYF. Full variable domain (missing parts from reference TRBV5-6 and TRBJ1-3): DAGVTQSPTHLIKTRGQQVTLRCSPKSGHDTVSWYQQALGQGPQFIFQYYEEEERQRGNFPDRFSGHQFPNYSSELNVNALLLGDSALYLCASSLGSGGNTIYFGEGSWLTVV.

The chain is built from TRBV5-1 and TRBJ1-1, with 9 positions matching TRBD1. The V gene's germline CDR1 is SGHRS and CDR2 YFSETQ. This CDR3 has 17 residues. With V trimmed by 0 bases and J by 3 bases, 9 bases remained unmatched. The CDR3: CASSLGRRQGGDTEAFF. The CDR3, as DNA: TGCGCCAGCAGCTTGGGCAGAAGACAGGGGGGAGACACTGAAGCTTTCTTT.

This clone was seen a single time. CDR3 in amino acids: CATSRDTFPFGNEQFF. The CDR3 DNA is TGTGCCACCAGCAGAGATACGTTTCCTTTCGGCAATGAGCAGTTCTTC. The chain combines TRBV15 with TRBJ2-1; D gene unclear. Germline V gene lookup returns CDR1 LNHNV and CDR2 YYDKDF (reference sequence). V was cut by 0 bases and J by 6 bases, with 15 bases left in between. The CDR3 extends over 16 amino acids.

Comment on this clone: This sample also contains other DNA sequences that code for the same CDR3. The rearrangement joins TRBV7-8 to TRBJ2-7; TRBD1 might be the D (5 bases). V lost 1 base and J lost 4, with 8 bases in between. CDR1 SGHVS and CDR2 FQNEAQ come from the germline V gene. This CDR3 region has 13 residues. As DNA, the CDR3 is TGTGCCAGCAGCTTAGTGGCAGGGTACGAGCAGTACTTC. It is translated as CASSLVAGYEQYF.

Concerning this clone itself: This specimen includes other DNA sequences encoding the same CDR3. The rearrangement links TRBV28 to TRBJ2-7; D might be TRBD2 (5 bases). Per germline, CDR1 MDHEN and CDR2 SYDVKM. Trimming cost V 3 bases and J 3 bases, with 6 bases left between them. CDR3 length: 12 residues. Here the CDR3 DNA reads TGTGCCAGCAGTTTGGCGGGCTACGAGCAGTACTTC. It is translated as CASSLAGYEQYF.

This rearrangement joins TRBV2 to TRBJ1-1; D gene uncertain. This CDR3 spans 15 amino acids. Germline V gene lookup returns CDR1 SNHLY and CDR2 FYNNEI. The V and J ends lost 5 bases and 6 bases respectively, with 19 bases between them. For the CDR3, the DNA is TGTGCCAGCAGTTACCTTGGAGAATCCACGTCTGAAGCTTTCTTT. It translates to CASSYLGESTSEAFF.

V and J are TRBV4-1 and TRBJ2-2, with D perhaps TRBD1 (6 bases). The CDR3 has 14 residues. Trimming pared 5 bases from V and 5 bases from J, leaving 12 bases between. Germline V gives CDR1 MGHRA, CDR2 YSYEKL. The CDR3 DNA sequence: TGCGCCAGCAGCGGGGTAGGGGGTACCGGGGAGCTGTTTTTT. It encodes CASSGVGGTGELFF.

CDR3 DNA sequence: TGTGCCAGCAGTGAAAATCTGGACACACCGCAGTTCTTC. This codes for CASSENLDTPQFF. The rearrangement joins TRBV2 to TRBJ2-1, with TRBD1 as a possible D gene (5 bases). Looked up from germline, CDR1 is SNHLY and CDR2 is FYNNEI. The V gene lost 2 bases and the J gene lost 12 bases, with 14 bases spanning the gap. The CDR3 contains 13 residues.

The V call is TRBV9, the J call TRBJ2-7; D possibly corresponds to TRBD2 (5 bases). The CDR3 consists of 14 residues. The germline V gene has CDR1 SGDLS and CDR2 YYNGEE. Trimming removed 4 bases at V and 4 bases at J, with 15 bases between. This CDR3 reads CASSLGLGSYEQYF. In DNA form, the CDR3 reads TGTGCCAGCAGCCTCGGACTGGGATCTTACGAGCAGTACTTC.

The chain combines TRBV30 with TRBJ2-3, with TRBD2 matching over 10 bases. Germline V gene data show CDR1 as GTSNPN and CDR2 as SVGIG (reference sequence). CDR3 length: 13 amino acids. V gave up 5 bases and J gave up 8 bases; unmatched junction bases: 7. The CDR3 sequence is CAWEIAGGGTQYF. DNA of the CDR3: TGTGCCTGGGAAATAGCGGGGGGCGGTACGCAGTATTTT. Looking up the rest from reference TRBV30 and TRBJ2-3 gives the full variable domain: SQTIHQWPATLVQPVGSPLSLECTVEGTSNPNLYWYRQAAGRGLQLLFYSVGIGQISSEVPQNLSASRPQDRQFILSSKKLLLSDSGFYLCAWEIAGGGTQYFGPGTRLTVL.